These 21 T cell receptor beta chains came from one sample sequenced in a study of vaccination effects on CD4 cells after COVID-19. Sequenced by immunoSEQ multiplex PCR; TCRdb stores in-frame clones only, minus some. This table has approximately 40,000 clones, roughly 76% appearing once. Antigen-specific CD4+ T cells were first expanded with viral peptide pools by the ViraFEST assay and only then sequenced. Between days 9 and 11 of culture, CD4+ T cells were separated out. No vaccinee had earlier SARS-CoV-2 infection, and nucleocapsid antibodies were negative. What these receptors recognize is not known. This sample comprised CD4+ T cells from PBMCs cultured with SARS-CoV-2 spike peptides, obtained before COVID-19 vaccination. The receptors stem from a human donor who received a COVID-19 vaccine.

V is TRBV18 and J is TRBJ1-1; D call uncertain. The germline V and J ends were trimmed by 4 bases and 0 bases, with 15 bases remaining between them. The CDR3 is 16 amino acids. Looked up from germline, CDR1 is KGHSH and CDR2 is LQKENI. CDR3 DNA sequence: TGTGCCAGCTCACTGCACGGCGGACGAATGAACACTGAAGCTTTCTTT. Translating it yields CASSLHGGRMNTEAFF.

The rearrangement joins TRBV6-5 to TRBJ1-1, with D unresolved. This CDR3 comprises 15 residues. CDR1 and CDR2 from the germline V gene are MNHEY and SVGAGI. Between the trimmed V and J ends, which lost 6 bases and 1 base, there was a span of 15 bases. The CDR3 DNA follows: TGTGCCAGCAGCTCGCTTTGGGGATCGAACACTGAAGCTTTCTTT. It specifies CASSSLWGSNTEAFF.

The chain joins TRBV28 to TRBJ2-4; 7 nucleotides agree with TRBD2. The CDR3 runs 16 residues. Unmatched junction bases numbered 11, after V lost 5 bases and J lost 4 bases. Germline V lookup: CDR1 MDHEN, CDR2 SYDVKM. The CDR3 coding sequence is TGTGCCAGCAGTCCTGCGGGGGACCGGGGAAAAAACATTCAGTACTTC. It encodes CASSPAGDRGKNIQYF. Full variable domain (remainder filled in from reference TRBV28 and TRBJ2-4): DVKVTQSSRYLVKRTGEKVFLECVQDMDHENMFWYRQDPGLGLRLIYFSYDVKMKEKGDIPEGYSVSREKKERFSLILESASTNQTSMYLCASSPAGDRGKNIQYFGAGTRLSVL.

This chain joins TRBV19 and TRBJ2-5; 14 bases are shared with TRBD2. Germline CDR1 LNHDA, CDR2 SQIVND (reference sequence). The length of the CDR3 is 15 residues. The ends lost 9 bases at V and 2 bases at J; junction bases unmatched: 5. This CDR3 is CASARLAGGQETQYF. The CDR3, as DNA: TGTGCCAGCGCAAGACTAGCGGGGGGGCAAGAGACCCAGTACTTC.

The rearrangement joins TRBV12-3 or TRBV12-4 to TRBJ1-1; D gene uncertain. The CDR3 spans 13 residues. Trimming shortened V by 3 bases and J by 3 bases, and 8 bases separated the two germline ends. In nucleotides, the CDR3 is TGTGCCAGCAGTTTTGGACCGGACACTGAAGCTTTCTTT. As protein: CASSFGPDTEAFF.

V gene TRBV11-3 combines with J gene TRBJ2-3; D gene uncertain. V lost 1 base, J lost 3 bases, and 14 bases lay in between. The CDR3 contains 16 residues. Looked up from germline, CDR1 is SGHNT and CDR2 is YENEEA. CDR3 DNA: TGTGCCAGCAGCTTAGCGGCGAGTGGCGGTACAGATACGCAGTATTTT. As protein: CASSLAASGGTDTQYF.

This clone has more than one count but fewer than ten. V gene TRBV27 combines with J gene TRBJ1-5; D gene uncertain. Trimming left V 2 bases short and J 7 bases short, with 9 bases between. Germline CDR1 is MNHEY and CDR2 is SMNVEV (reference sequence). The CDR3 covers 13 residues. As DNA, the CDR3 is TGTGCCAGCAGTTTAAGTCGTAGCCAGCCCCAGCATTTT. This translates into CASSLSRSQPQHF.

J is TRBJ1-4 and V is TRBV25-1, with 7 bases that match TRBD1. Trimming took 4 bases from V and 0 from J; bases not matched to a gene: 8. The CDR3 is 17 residues long. Germline-derived CDR1 and CDR2 are MGHDK and SYGVNS. As DNA, the CDR3 is TGTGCCAGCAGTGCAACCGACAGGGTGTCAACTAATGAAAAACTGTTTTTT. The encoded protein is CASSATDRVSTNEKLFF.

The V call is TRBV4-2, the J call TRBJ2-1, with 8 bases fitting TRBD2. CDR1 and CDR2 (germline): LGHNA, YNFKEQ. Germline trimming cut 0 bases from V and 3 bases from J; bases unmatched to any gene: 4. The CDR3 runs 16 residues. The CDR3 region is CASSQEWRGVYNEQFF. CDR3 coding DNA: TGTGCCAGCAGCCAAGAATGGCGGGGGGTCTACAATGAGCAGTTCTTC.

The sample holds a few counts of this clone. The CDR3 reads CASSKTGTDYNEQFF. For the CDR3, the DNA is TGTGCCAGCAGCAAAACCGGGACAGATTACAATGAGCAGTTCTTC. This chain uses TRBV5-6 with TRBJ2-1; 7 bases align to TRBD1. In germline, CDR1 is SGHDT, CDR2 YYEEEE. The trim removed 4 bases at V and 4 bases at J, leaving 8 bases unmatched. This CDR3 has 15 amino acids.

V is TRBV30 and J is TRBJ1-4; D not resolved. The CDR3 spans 13 residues. Trimming stripped 1 base from V and 5 bases from J, with 8 bases between. Germline values: CDR1 GTSNPN, CDR2 SVGIG (reference sequence). For the CDR3, the DNA is TGTGCCTGGAGTGACAGTCTAAATGAAAAACTGTTTTTT. It codes for CAWSDSLNEKLFF. Drawing the rest from reference TRBV30 and TRBJ1-4, the complete variable domain is SQTIHQWPATLVQPVGSPLSLECTVEGTSNPNLYWYRQAAGRGLQLLFYSVGIGQISSEVPQNLSASRPQDRQFILSSKKLLLSDSGFYLCAWSDSLNEKLFFGSGTQLSVL.

V gene TRBV7-2 combines with J gene TRBJ1-1; D remains unclear. CDR3 length equals 12 residues. The ends were cut back, 2 bases at V and 8 bases at J, with 9 bases in the middle. Germline CDR1 reads SGHTA; CDR2 reads FQGNSA. CDR3 DNA sequence: TGTGCCAGCAGCTTACTCAGAACGGAAGCTTTCTTT. Protein product: CASSLLRTEAFF.

The V call is TRBV2, the J call TRBJ2-1, with TRBD2 as a possible D gene (7 bases). The CDR3 sequence is 19 residues long. Per the germline V gene, CDR1 is SNHLY and CDR2 is FYNNEI. Deletions cut 6 bases from V and 5 bases from J, with 29 bases between. The CDR3 nucleotides are TGTGCCAGCAGGAGAGGGGGGAGGGGTTCAATCCCCCCACACAATGAGCAGTTCTTC. Translation: CASRRGGRGSIPPHNEQFF.

This chain links TRBV9 with TRBJ2-2; TRBD1 might be the D (6 bases). Trimming removed 2 bases from V and 7 bases from J, with 15 bases in between. The CDR3 extends over 15 amino acids. CDR1 is SGDLS, CDR2 YYNGEE, per germline. Here the CDR3 DNA reads TGTGCCAGCAGCGTGTCCTCAGGGGTGGTCGGGGAGCTGTTTTTT. It translates to CASSVSSGVVGELFF.

V gene TRBV7-9 combines with J gene TRBJ2-7, with D maybe TRBD2 (5 bases). With 2 bases removed from V and 5 bases from J, the gap between germline ends came to 7 bases. The V gene's germline CDR1 is SEHNR and CDR2 FQNEAQ (reference sequence). This CDR3 has 12 residues. CDR3 in amino acids: CASSLIGDEQYF. CDR3 in DNA: TGTGCCAGCAGCTTAATCGGGGACGAGCAGTACTTC.

The chain has TRBV7-9 and TRBJ1-1; D not resolved. This CDR3 comprises 13 residues. Germline CDR1 reads SEHNR; CDR2 reads FQNEAQ (reference sequence). The V end lost 5 bases, the J end lost 3 bases, and 10 bases lay between the germline ends. The CDR3 DNA reads TGTGCCAGCAGCACCCATAAGGACACTGAAGCTTTCTTT. It encodes CASSTHKDTEAFF.

The V and J genes are TRBV7-2 and TRBJ2-1; TRBD2 might be the D (6 bases). The CDR3 is 16 residues long. Trimming shortened V by 5 bases and J by 6 bases, and 20 bases separated the two germline ends. Germline V gene sequence: CDR1 SGHTA, CDR2 FQGNSA. CDR3 loop: CASSPIGGRRGNEQFF. DNA of the CDR3: TGTGCCAGCAGCCCAATCGGGGGAAGGAGAGGCAATGAGCAGTTCTTC.

The rearrangement joins TRBV7-9 to TRBJ2-3, with D perhaps matching TRBD2 (5 bases). This CDR3 is 16 amino acids long. The germline V and J ends were trimmed by 2 bases and 1 base, with 13 bases remaining between them. CDR1 and CDR2 (germline): SEHNR, FQNEAQ (reference sequence). The CDR3 is CASSLRSSSRTDTQYF. For the CDR3, the DNA is TGTGCCAGCAGCTTAAGGTCTAGCAGTCGCACAGATACGCAGTATTTT.

This clone was seen a handful of times. The chain is built from TRBV20-1 and TRBJ1-5; D is perhaps TRBD1 (6 bases). The CDR3 runs to 14 residues. V was clipped by 3 bases and J by 4 bases, with 13 bases between them. The germline V gene has CDR1 DFQATT and CDR2 SNEGSKA (reference sequence). Written as DNA, the CDR3 is TGCAGTGCTAGTTTTGGGGGCGTTAATCAGCCCCAGCATTTT. It yields the protein CSASFGGVNQPQHF.

Only one count was recorded for this clone. This chain joins TRBV5-4 and TRBJ1-2; maybe TRBD1 (6 bases). The CDR3 extends over 13 amino acids. Germline lookup yields CDR1 SGHNT and CDR2 YYREEE (reference sequence). Trimming left V 3 bases short and J 7 bases short, with 13 bases between. CDR3 nucleotide sequence: TGTGCCAGCAGCTGGGAGGGGGTCCCTGGCTACACCTTC. Protein sequence: CASSWEGVPGYTF.

The gene calls are TRBV2 and TRBJ2-5, with TRBD1 identical over 8 bases. CDR3 size: 13 residues. Trimming removed 6 bases from V and 4 bases from J; junction bases left unmatched: 4. Germline V gene data show CDR1 as SNHLY and CDR2 as FYNNEI. DNA of the CDR3: TGTGCCAGCAGGATACAGGGGGGAGAGACCCAGTACTTC. Translation gives CASRIQGGETQYF.